This paragraph covers one TCR beta chain sequence. No antigen is known for it. The sample holds no much larger clone one base away, and base qualities are not on file. The sample belongs to a study of PD-1 blockade in classical Hodgkin lymphoma (dated by TCRdb to between 2020 and 2021). For the wider study: Nivolumab dosing was 3 mg/kg intravenously every 2 weeks, continuing until either disease progression or unacceptable toxicity. A peripheral blood immune signature of response to PD-1 blockade in classical Hodgkin lymphoma was defined using TCR beta sequencing and CyTOF.

Between the V and J ends, shortened by 11 bases and 0 bases respectively, the junction contains 11 bases. Taken from the germline V gene, the CDR1 and CDR2 loops are MNHEY and SVGAGI. The CDR3 spans 14 residues, from the cysteine through the phenylalanine. CDR3 DNA is the only sequence kept; it has 42 bases, read in frame from the first base. The time point label on this specimen signifies: cycle 2 day 1 (C2D1) of nivolumab. Every trial patient had relapsed after autologous stem cell transplantation, and cohorts A, B and C differed in prior brentuximab vedotin exposure. The trial cohort included some 53 patients with relapsed/refractory classical Hodgkin lymphoma, and each patient had a best overall response of complete response, partial response or progressive disease. Single-agent nivolumab was administered to trial patients in the multi-cohort phase II CheckMate 205 trial. An independent review committee assessed best overall response using the 2007 International Working Group response criteria. Trial PBMCs were collected just before the start of nivolumab (C1D1) and during therapy at cycle 2 day 1 and cycle 4 day 1. Peripheral blood was collected in 8 mL Vacutainer Cell Preparation Tubes, from which PBMCs were isolated by centrifugation and then cryopreserved.

Genomic DNA was extracted with the Qiagen DNeasy kit from unsorted PBMCs and from negatively selected CD4+ and CD8+ fractions. TCR beta CDR3 regions were amplified by immunoSEQ multiplex PCR using primers annealing to V and J segments. A synthetic immune receptor repertoire was used to minimize amplification bias, and any residual bias was removed computationally once sequencing was done. In the source study's methods: Custom Python scripts were used to quantify repertoire diversity as the Shannon entropy index. Unsorted, CD4+ and CD8+ repertoires were analyzed separately, except in combined analyses where CD4+ and CD8+ sequences were merged in silico. A clone counted as expanded when the clone's frequency after treatment rose at least 2-fold relative to C1D1, and clones undetected at baseline were given a pseudocount of 0.5. Clones with 0 or 1 copy at C1D1 were classified as singleton clones, and clones with 2 or more copies were classified as non-singleton clones. Clones expanded in unsorted samples were assigned a CD4+, CD8+ or unknown annotation through matching of protein sequences in sorted samples from the same patient. Wilcoxon tests on paired samples were used to test changes in diversity from C1D1 to C4D1. TCRdb provides this immuneACCESS table in a form limited to in-frame rearrangements. Some clones are lacking; in checked studies, under half of them reflect an unresolved V gene, and why the rest are absent is not known. Clone size and the V and J calls come from that table; the DNA yielded D and trimming. The sample table contains around 14,000 clones; only one count was recorded for around 83% of them. Less than 25% of the sample rests with the top ten.

Study-level results and caveats: The study was restricted to a single clinical trial cohort, and the causes of repertoire differences, possibly disease activity or prior therapy, were left undefined. Newly diagnosed patients were reported to have lower baseline TCR diversity than healthy donors, and relapsed/refractory patients were reported to have lower baseline TCR diversity still. Patients starting nivolumab less than 1 year after ASCT had lower diversity and were excluded from later analyses to avoid confounding by immune reconstitution. Trial patients with a complete response had baseline diversity similar to that of newly diagnosed patients, while partial responders and progressors had significantly lower diversity. By C4D1, a significant rise was seen in CD4+ TCR diversity but not in CD8+ TCR diversity (p=0.0027 vs p=0.16), and the rise was most apparent among complete responders (p=0.02).

The receptor comes from a human donor with classical Hodgkin lymphoma. This chain is built from TRBV6-5 and TRBJ2-6, with TRBD2 perhaps the D gene, on 5 matching bases. This specimen consisted of peripheral blood mononuclear cells (PBMCs), obtained before the second cycle of nivolumab. The CDR3 in this case is CAVQRYSGANVLTF. The DNA is as follows: TGTGCCGTACAGCGGTACTCTGGGGCCAACGTCCTGACTTTC.